Following are 8 T cell receptor beta chains from one sample sequenced in a study of breast tumors, draining lymph nodes, adjacent tissues. Axillary draining lymph nodes of breast cancer patients supplied the node samples. Via MiXCR, TCRdb re-called the multiplex PCR reads, giving one row per CDR3 protein. The sample yields some 170,000 distinct CDR3 sequences, around 33% seen once. The sample comprised axillary lymph node tissue. The receptor source for this set is a female donor with breast cancer. Some clones in this sample may be carry-over from other donors' samples.

V and J are TRBV9 and TRBJ2-5; 14 bases line up with TRBD2. Germline V gene data show CDR1 as SGDLS and CDR2 as YYNGEE. V lost 4 bases, J lost 0 bases, and 14 bases stayed unmatched. The CDR3 runs 20 residues. The CDR3 sequence: CASSWTSGGLGGRDQETQYF. The DNA for the CDR3 is TGTGCCAGCAGCTGGACTAGCGGGGGGCTCGGGGGCCGTGACCAAGAGACCCAGTACTTC.

The chain employs TRBV7-9 and TRBJ2-5; tentatively, D is TRBD1 or TRBD2 (7 bases each). Trimming took 1 base from V and 10 from J, leaving 13 bases between them. Per the germline V gene, CDR1 is SEHNR and CDR2 is FQNEAQ (reference sequence). The CDR3 is made up of 13 amino acids. CDR3 protein: CASSLEGAGDQYF. The DNA for the CDR3 is TGTGCCAGCAGCTTAGAGGGGGCGGGGGACCAGTACTTC.

Concerning this clonotype itself: The limits of the CDR3 on the DNA are not certain, so only TCRdb's listed CDR3 is given. V gene TRBV5-1 combines with J gene TRBJ2-1; the D segment call TRBD1 is taken from the table without a DNA check. Germline V gives CDR1 SGHRS, CDR2 YFSETQ. The CDR3 adds up to 18 amino acids, both ends counted. CDR3 protein: CASSFYICSATTGVEQFF.

The chain combines TRBV29-1 with TRBJ1-5; TRBD1 matches at 7 bases. Losses at the gene ends were 2 bases for V and 14 bases for J; bases not matched to a gene: 12. The germline CDR1 and CDR2 sequences are SQVTM and ANQGSEA. The CDR3 is 13 residues long. The CDR3 coding sequence is TGCAGCGTTGAACCAGGGGGGTTCGGCAATGAGCATTTT. This sequence encodes CSVEPGGFGNEHF.

This clonotype was seen many times. This chain connects TRBV7-2 to TRBJ2-5, with 8 bases fitting TRBD1. Per germline, CDR1 SGHTA and CDR2 FQGNSA. With V trimmed by 5 bases and J by 1 base, 3 bases remained unmatched. The CDR3 runs 14 residues. The CDR3 region has the DNA TGTGCCAGCAGCAGGACAGGGACCCAAGAGACCCAGTACTTC. The encoded protein is CASSRTGTQETQYF.

Written as DNA, the CDR3 is TGTGCCAGCAGTCCAGACGGTCCTTACCTCTACGAGCAGTACTTC. It specifies CASSPDGPYLYEQYF. The chain recombines TRBV6-5 with TRBJ2-7, with D hard to call. CDR1 is MNHEY and CDR2 is SVGAGI in the germline V gene. CDR3 size: 15 residues. Trimming stripped 5 bases from V and 3 bases from J, with 17 bases between.

This clonotype was counted ten times or more. The chain uses TRBV29-1 and TRBJ2-1, with TRBD2 matching over 11 bases. CDR3 length equals 13 residues. Germline V lookup: CDR1 SQVTM, CDR2 ANQGSEA. V trimming: 5 bases; J trimming: 4 bases; junction bases outside the gene matches: 1. This CDR3 is CSVSSGGYNEQFF. CDR3 DNA sequence: TGCAGCGTTTCTAGCGGGGGGTACAATGAGCAGTTCTTC.

As regards this clonotype: One end of the junction does not line up with germline, which may come from a read error. J is TRBJ2-5 and V is TRBV12-3 or TRBV12-4, with 8 bases lining up with TRBD1. This CDR3 comprises 14 residues. CDR3 coding DNA: TGTGCCAGCAGCTCCCAGGGGGCCAGAGAGGCCCAGTACTTC. It yields the protein CASSSQGAREAQYF.